The 29 T cell receptor beta chains in this list originate from one sample, sequenced in a study of blood T cell repertoires in COVID-19. The assay was immunoSEQ multiplex PCR, and TCRdb's table has in-frame clones only and misses some. This table holds more than 150,000 clones, around 78% found once. The sample was peripheral blood. The receptor source for this set is a woman older than 75 with active or convalescent COVID-19.

The chain employs TRBV3-1 (or the pseudogene TRBV3-2) and TRBJ2-1; 12 nucleotides match TRBD2. Germline V lookup: CDR1 LGHDT, CDR2 YNNKEL (reference sequence). The CDR3 is 18 amino acids. V lost 3 bases to trimming and J lost 8 bases; unmatched junction nucleotides: 14. CDR3 in DNA: TGTGCCAGCAGCCACAACCGCCGACTAGCGGGGGCGGGGGATGAGCAGTTCTTC. Its translation: CASSHNRRLAGAGDEQFF.

The genes are TRBV5-1 and TRBJ2-3; D call uncertain. The CDR3 spans 11 residues. Germline values: CDR1 SGHRS, CDR2 YFSETQ. Deletions cut 3 bases from V and 3 bases from J, with 2 bases between. CDR3 sequence reads: CASSSTDTQYF. The CDR3 region has the DNA TGCGCCAGCAGCTCAACAGATACGCAGTATTTT.

About this clone itself: At one boundary the junction diverges from the germline segment, which might be a read error. The J gene is TRBJ2-1, the V gene TRBV7-7; 7 bases line up with TRBD2. Looked up from germline, CDR1 is SSHAT and CDR2 is FNYEAQ (reference sequence). This CDR3 is built from 13 residues. CDR3 bases: TGTGCTAGCAGCTTAACGGGGGGCAATGAGCAGTTCTTC. Translation: CASSLTGGNEQFF. The full variable domain, in which reference TRBV7-7 and TRBJ2-1 provide the parts outside the CDR3, is GAGVSQSPRYKVTKRGQDVTLRCDPISSHATLYWYQQALGQGPEFLTYFNYEAQPDKSGLPSDRFSAERPEGSISTLTIQRTEQRDSAMYRCASSLTGGNEQFFGPGTRLTVL.

The CDR3 reads CASSPRVAGGDEQFF. CDR3 DNA sequence: TGTGCCAGCAGCCCCCGGGTAGCGGGGGGGGACGAGCAGTTCTTC. The rearrangement joins TRBV9 to TRBJ2-1; the match to TRBD2 covers 11 bases. Trimming removed 4 bases from V and 10 bases from J; junction bases left unmatched: 10. Looked up from germline, CDR1 is SGDLS and CDR2 is YYNGEE. This CDR3 is 15 amino acids long.

This clone appeared a few times. V and J are TRBV19 and TRBJ1-1; D call uncertain. V was trimmed by 5 bases and J by 0 bases, leaving 7 bases between them. The germline V gene encodes CDR1 LNHDA and CDR2 SQIVND (reference sequence). This CDR3 has 13 residues. This CDR3 is CASSWELNTEAFF. CDR3 bases: TGTGCCAGTAGTTGGGAGTTGAACACTGAAGCTTTCTTT.

The V call is TRBV6-5, the J call TRBJ2-3; 8 nucleotides agree with TRBD1. This CDR3 contains 13 residues. The V and J ends lost 6 bases and 13 bases, in that order; junction bases with no gene match: 12. Germline loops: CDR1 MNHEY, CDR2 SVGAGI. Written as DNA, the CDR3 is TGTGCCAGCAGCGGGACCCCGGACAGGGTAAAGTATTTT. Its translation: CASSGTPDRVKYF.

The V gene is TRBV28, the J gene TRBJ2-3; the D gene is possibly TRBD1 (5 bases). V was cut by 6 bases and J by 5 bases, with 27 bases left in between. CDR3 length: 18 amino acids. CDR1 and CDR2 (germline): MDHEN, SYDVKM. CDR3 region: CASSLNLGARPFEDTQYF. The CDR3 DNA is TGTGCCAGCAGCTTAAACCTTGGGGCGAGGCCTTTTGAAGATACGCAGTATTTT.

The chain uses TRBV27 and TRBJ2-7, with D possibly being TRBD1 (5 bases). CDR1 is MNHEY and CDR2 is SMNVEV in the germline V gene (reference sequence). Trimming removed 2 bases at V and 3 bases at J, with 11 bases between. This CDR3 is 14 amino acids long. The CDR3: CASSLRQGDYEQYF. For the CDR3, the DNA is TGTGCCAGCAGTTTAAGGCAGGGCGACTACGAGCAGTACTTC.

The chain employs TRBV10-3 and TRBJ2-7; 7 positions match TRBD1. CDR1 and CDR2 from the germline V gene are ENHRY and SYGVKD. The CDR3 contains 13 residues. V lost 10 bases, J lost 0 bases, and 6 bases stayed unmatched. CDR3 protein: CATPGQNSYEQYF. In nucleotides, the CDR3 is TGTGCCACCCCGGGACAGAACTCCTACGAGCAGTACTTC.

The V and J genes are TRBV18 and TRBJ1-2; 7 bases match TRBD1. Losses at the gene ends were 4 bases for V and 9 bases for J; bases not matched to a gene: 5. The CDR3 is made up of 12 amino acids. Germline V gene data show CDR1 as KGHSH and CDR2 as LQKENI. CDR3 region: CASSRGDSRYTF. CDR3 nucleotide sequence: TGTGCCAGCTCACGCGGGGACAGCCGCTACACCTTC.

V is TRBV28 and J is TRBJ1-2; no clear D gene. The V end lost 2 bases, the J end lost 2 bases, and 6 bases lay between the germline ends. The CDR3 runs to 13 residues. Germline CDR1 is MDHEN and CDR2 is SYDVKM. DNA of the CDR3: TGTGCCAGCAGTTTAAACGGGAACTATGGCTACACCTTC. This codes for CASSLNGNYGYTF.

V usage is TRBV9 and J usage is TRBJ1-4; 9 bases are a match to TRBD1. Germline V gives CDR1 SGDLS, CDR2 YYNGEE. The CDR3 runs to 14 residues. The trim removed 4 bases at V and 7 bases at J, leaving 5 bases unmatched. CDR3 region: CASSRGTGSEKLFF. CDR3 DNA sequence: TGTGCCAGCAGCCGCGGGACAGGGAGTGAAAAACTGTTTTTT.

This clone occurred once. The CDR3 nucleotides read TGTGCCAGTGGGAGGTTGGGCTATGGCTACACCTTC. It encodes CASGRLGYGYTF. The rearrangement joins TRBV28 to TRBJ1-2; D is ambiguous. V gave up 9 bases and J gave up 4 bases, with 12 bases separating them. Germline CDR1 and CDR2: MDHEN and SYDVKM. The CDR3 totals 12 residues.

This clone was counted between two and nine times. The rearrangement uses TRBV19 and TRBJ2-7; TRBD2 is a possible D gene (6 bases). V was pared by 6 bases and J by 2 bases, with 14 bases between. The CDR3 has 14 residues. Germline lookup yields CDR1 LNHDA and CDR2 SQIVND (reference sequence). CDR3 sequence reads: CASSLLGGTYEQYF. As DNA, the CDR3 is TGTGCCAGTAGCCTGCTTGGGGGGACCTACGAGCAGTACTTC.

The chain combines TRBV7-2 with TRBJ2-7, with unresolved D. CDR1 and CDR2 from the germline V gene are SGHTA and FQGNSA. The V and J ends lost 2 bases and 2 bases respectively, with 7 bases between them. The CDR3 loop spans 13 amino acids. CDR3 in amino acids: CASSLSSAYEQYF. The CDR3 DNA is TGTGCCAGCAGCTTATCCAGTGCCTACGAGCAGTACTTC. Combining the CDR3 with reference TRBV7-2 and TRBJ2-7 gives the whole variable domain GAGVSQSPSNKVTEKGKDVELRCDPISGHTALYWYRQSLGQGLEFLIYFQGNSAPDKSGLPSDRFSAERTGGSVSTLTIQRTQQEDSAVYLCASSLSSAYEQYFGPGTRLTVT.

The chain uses TRBV5-1 and TRBJ1-1; TRBD1 matches at 9 bases. CDR1 and CDR2 from the germline V gene are SGHRS and YFSETQ. J was trimmed by 4 bases and V by 2 bases; bases with no gene match: 9. This CDR3 is built from 16 residues. The CDR3 protein is CASSFGTGRVTTEAFF. The CDR3 bases are TGCGCCAGCAGCTTCGGGACAGGGAGGGTAACCACTGAAGCTTTCTTT.

This clone was seen more than once but under ten times. The J gene is TRBJ2-7, the V gene TRBV28; TRBD2 might be the D (5 bases). The V end was cut by 10 bases, the J end by 3 bases, with 7 bases between. CDR3 length: 10 amino acids. CDR1 and CDR2 from the germline V gene are MDHEN and SYDVKM. The CDR3 bases are TGTGCCACCGGGGTCTACGAGCAGTACTTC. As protein: CATGVYEQYF.

The chain employs TRBV7-2 and TRBJ2-3; D is possibly TRBD1 (5 bases). Germline V CDR1 and CDR2: SGHTA, FQGNSA. V was shortened by 5 bases and J by 1 base, with 10 bases between the two germline ends. The CDR3 is made up of 14 amino acids. CDR3 sequence reads: CASSPQGGTDTQYF. CDR3 in DNA: TGTGCCAGCAGCCCCCAGGGCGGCACAGATACGCAGTATTTT.

The genes are TRBV6-1 and TRBJ1-2, with 10 bases lining up with TRBD1. This CDR3 is 15 amino acids long. After removal of 2 bases from V and 6 bases from J, the junction contained 6 bases not matched to a gene. From germline, CDR1 is MNHNS and CDR2 SASEGT. CDR3 coding DNA: TGTGCCAGCAGTGAAATGAGGACAGGGGGGGATGGCTACACCTTC. Translated, it gives CASSEMRTGGDGYTF.

V and J are TRBV11-2 and TRBJ2-3; D may be TRBD2 (7 bases). V dropped 5 bases and J dropped 10 bases, with 22 bases sitting between them. CDR1 and CDR2 (germline): SGHAT, FQNNGV. The CDR3 contains 15 residues. Written as DNA, the CDR3 is TGTGCCAGCAGCCGAGGGGGGGGCCCGGTGATGTCGCAGTATTTT. Its protein product is CASSRGGGPVMSQYF.

The chain couples TRBV27 to TRBJ1-1; the match to TRBD1 covers 11 bases. The CDR3 totals 17 residues. Germline loops: CDR1 MNHEY, CDR2 SMNVEV (reference sequence). The V and J ends lost 3 bases and 0 bases, in that order; junction bases with no gene match: 6. CDR3 region: CASSFRDRGDLNTEAFF. CDR3 nucleotide sequence: TGTGCCAGCAGTTTCCGGGACAGGGGGGACTTGAACACTGAAGCTTTCTTT.

The CDR3 is CASSQETGHSPLHF. The CDR3 DNA reads as TGTGCCAGCAGCCAAGAGACAGGACATTCACCCCTCCACTTT. The chain is built from TRBV4-2 and TRBJ1-6, with D maybe TRBD1 (6 bases). The CDR3 is 14 residues long. V was clipped by 0 bases and J by 8 bases, with 8 bases between them. CDR1 is LGHNA and CDR2 is YNFKEQ in the germline V gene.

This chain uses TRBV10-3 with TRBJ1-1, with D possibly TRBD1 on 5 matching bases. V dropped 4 bases and J dropped 3 bases, with 12 bases sitting between them. The CDR3 is 14 amino acids. Looked up from germline, CDR1 is ENHRY and CDR2 is SYGVKD. The CDR3 sequence is CAISVSGRDTEAFF. The CDR3 DNA follows: TGTGCCATCAGTGTATCCGGCAGGGACACTGAAGCTTTCTTT.

The rearrangement uses TRBV5-6 and TRBJ1-2, with D perhaps TRBD1 (5 bases). Germline V CDR1 and CDR2: SGHDT, YYEEEE. V lost 2 bases to trimming and J lost 8 bases, with 7 bases between them. The CDR3 is 11 residues long. The CDR3 sequence: CASSFRVGYTF. In DNA form, the CDR3 reads TGTGCCAGCAGCTTCAGGGTGGGCTACACCTTC.

The chain employs TRBV7-2 and TRBJ1-1; 7 bases are a match to TRBD1. Germline V gene sequence: CDR1 SGHTA, CDR2 FQGNSA. CDR3 size: 13 residues. The ends lost 6 bases at V and 5 bases at J; junction bases unmatched: 6. The CDR3 DNA follows: TGTGCCAGCAGGCGGGACAGCTGGACTGAAGCTTTCTTT. This encodes CASRRDSWTEAFF.

The CDR3 nucleotides read TGTGCCAGCAGCGTAGTCGGCGGGGGGGCCCGGGAGACCCAGTACTTC. The encoded protein is CASSVVGGGARETQYF. The rearrangement uses TRBV9 and TRBJ2-5; 9 nucleotides match TRBD2. V lost 0 bases and J lost 5; bases outside the gene matches: 8. Germline V gene sequence: CDR1 SGDLS, CDR2 YYNGEE. The CDR3 spans 16 residues.

The gene calls are TRBV11-2 and TRBJ1-5; D uncertain. The CDR3 extends over 14 amino acids. Trimming left V 2 bases short and J 7 bases short, with 12 bases between. CDR1 is SGHAT and CDR2 is FQNNGV in the germline V gene. CDR3 sequence: CASSLIAGLQPQHF. The CDR3 DNA reads as TGTGCCAGCAGCTTAATTGCAGGTCTACAGCCCCAGCATTTT.

This sequence joins TRBV25-1 and TRBJ1-5; no reliable D call. This CDR3 comprises 14 residues. CDR1 MGHDK and CDR2 SYGVNS come from the germline V gene. Trimming shortened V by 11 bases and J by 0 bases, and 14 bases separated the two germline ends. The CDR3 spells CAPGAEYSNQPQHF. As DNA, the CDR3 is TGTGCCCCAGGCGCAGAGTATAGCAATCAGCCCCAGCATTTT.

This chain joins TRBV5-5 and TRBJ1-5, with a possible D match to TRBD1 (6 bases). The V gene's germline CDR1 is SGHKS and CDR2 YYEKEE (reference sequence). V gave up 0 bases and J gave up 3 bases, with 13 bases separating them. The CDR3 covers 16 residues. This chain's CDR3 is CASSLADSRNNQPQHF. The CDR3, as DNA: TGTGCCAGCAGCTTGGCGGACAGTCGAAACAATCAGCCCCAGCATTTT.